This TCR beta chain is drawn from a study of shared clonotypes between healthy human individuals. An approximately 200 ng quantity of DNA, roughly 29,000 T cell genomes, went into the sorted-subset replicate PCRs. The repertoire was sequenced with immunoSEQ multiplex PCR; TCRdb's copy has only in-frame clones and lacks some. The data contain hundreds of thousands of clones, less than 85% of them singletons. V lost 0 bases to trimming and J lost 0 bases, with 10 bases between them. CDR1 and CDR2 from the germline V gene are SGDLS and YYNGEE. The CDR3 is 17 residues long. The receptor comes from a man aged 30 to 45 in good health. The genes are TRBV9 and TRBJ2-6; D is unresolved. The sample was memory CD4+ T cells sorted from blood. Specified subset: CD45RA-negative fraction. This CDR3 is CASSVAGKNSGANVLTF. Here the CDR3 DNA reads TGTGCCAGCAGCGTAGCGGGTAAAAACTCTGGGGCCAACGTCCTGACTTTC.